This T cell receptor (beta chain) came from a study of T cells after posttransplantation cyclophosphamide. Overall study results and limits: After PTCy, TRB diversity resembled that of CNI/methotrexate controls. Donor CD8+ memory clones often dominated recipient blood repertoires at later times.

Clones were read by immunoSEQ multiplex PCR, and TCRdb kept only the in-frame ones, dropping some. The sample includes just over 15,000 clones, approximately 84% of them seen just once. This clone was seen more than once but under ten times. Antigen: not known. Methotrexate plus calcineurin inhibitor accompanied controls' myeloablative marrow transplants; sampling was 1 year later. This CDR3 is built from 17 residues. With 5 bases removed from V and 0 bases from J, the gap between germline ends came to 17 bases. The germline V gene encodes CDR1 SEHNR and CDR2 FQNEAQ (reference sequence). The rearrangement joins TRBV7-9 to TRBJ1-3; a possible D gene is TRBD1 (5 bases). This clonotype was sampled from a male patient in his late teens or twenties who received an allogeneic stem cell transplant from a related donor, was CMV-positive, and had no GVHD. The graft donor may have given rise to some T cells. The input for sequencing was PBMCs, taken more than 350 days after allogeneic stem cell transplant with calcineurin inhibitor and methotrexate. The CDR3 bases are TGTGCCAGCAGCGCGACGGACATCGAAGCCTCTGGAAACACCATATATTTT. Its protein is CASSATDIEASGNTIYF. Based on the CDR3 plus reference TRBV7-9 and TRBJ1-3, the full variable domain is DTGVSQNPRHKITKRGQNVTFRCDPISEHNRLYWYRQTLGQGPEFLTYFQNEAQLEKSRLLSDRFSAERPKGSFSTLEIQRTEQGDSAMYLCASSATDIEASGNTIYFGEGSWLTVV.